This is a list of T cell receptor beta chains from one sample in a study of T cell repertoires in cytomegalovirus infection. TCRdb re-called the reads with MiXCR, one entry per CDR3 protein. The data contain roughly 220,000 distinct CDR3 sequences, about 40% of them seen just once; the ten biggest clones take up 55% to 60%. The antigens these receptors bind are not known. Sequencing was performed on CD8+ T cells from cultured PBMCs, taken from culture after CMV antigen stimulation. All receptors come from a human donor in good health (CMV status not recorded). Some clones in this sample may be carry-over from other donors' samples. Both conserved end residues are part of each CDR3. The order of the fields is V gene, J gene, D gene, clone size, CDR3 protein, CDR3 DNA. The D gene is left open where the match is weak. Clone sizes are given selectively: once, few, many, or a class where the clone is expanded.

TRBV7-9	TRBJ1-1	NA	NA	CASSTPDSMNTEAFF	TGTGCCAGCAGTACCCCGGACTCAATGAACACTGAAGCTTTCTTT
TRBV12-5	TRBJ1-1	NA	few	CASGPGPTEAFF	TGTGCTAGTGGACCTGGACCGACGGAAGCTTTCTTT
TRBV20-1	TRBJ2-2	TRBD2	NA	CSAPLAGDDTGELFF	TGCAGTGCTCCGCTAGCGGGAGATGACACCGGGGAGCTGTTTTTT
TRBV19	TRBJ1-5	NA	few	CASSTGGIQPQHF	TGTGCCAGTAGTACAGGAGGAATTCAGCCCCAGCATTTT
TRBV30	TRBJ1-2	NA	once	CAWSVFSLGYTF	TGTGCCTGGAGTGTTTTCAGTCTTGGCTACACCTTC
TRBV11-1	TRBJ1-3	NA	many	CASSSPHRRNTIYF	TGTGCCAGCAGCTCGCCACACCGCCGAAACACCATATATTTT
TRBV11-2	TRBJ1-5	TRBD1	NA	CASSYDRENQPQHF	TGTGCCAGCAGTTACGACAGGGAGAATCAGCCCCAGCATTTT
TRBV20-1	TRBJ2-3	TRBD2	NA	CSAPGLAGPDLDTQYF	TGCAGTGCTCCGGGACTAGCGGGACCTGACTTAGATACGCAGTATTTT
TRBV7-6	TRBJ2-2	TRBD2	few	CASSMTSGSNTGELFF	TGTGCCAGCAGCATGACTAGCGGGTCGAACACCGGGGAGCTGTTTTTT
TRBV7-3	TRBJ2-1	TRBD2	few	CASSKGASGSFNEQFF	TGTGCCAGCAGCAAAGGGGCTAGCGGGAGCTTTAATGAGCAGTTCTTC
TRBV30	TRBJ2-7	TRBD2	once	CAWSASGSSEQYF	TGTGCCTGGAGTGCTAGCGGGAGCTCCGAGCAGTACTTC
TRBV12-3/TRBV12-4	TRBJ1-2	NA	NA	CASSIDWVYGYTF	TGTGCCAGCAGTATAGACTGGGTCTATGGCTACACCTTC
TRBV7-9	TRBJ1-1	TRBD1	few	CASSLDRGYRKGSTEAFF	TGTGCCAGCAGCTTGGACAGGGGTTACCGTAAGGGGAGCACTGAAGCTTTCTTT
TRBV15	TRBJ2-5	TRBD1	NA	CATGTGREETQYF	TGTGCCACCGGGACAGGGAGAGAGGAGACCCAGTACTTC
TRBV7-9	TRBJ1-5	TRBD1	few	CASSLGDSAQHF	TGTGCCAGCAGCTTAGGGGACAGCGCCCAGCATTTT
TRBV7-6	TRBJ2-5	NA	few	CASRKTRSPGETQYF	TGTGCCAGCAGGAAAACGCGGAGTCCGGGGGAGACCCAGTACTTC
TRBV10-3	TRBJ2-6	NA	NA	CAISQSSGANVLTF	TGTGCCATCAGCCAAAGCTCTGGGGCCAACGTCCTGACTTTC
TRBV7-9	TRBJ2-7	NA	NA	CASSHGRLSYEQYF	TGTGCCAGCAGCCATGGCAGGCTCTCCTACGAGCAGTACTTC